This T cell receptor (beta chain) was documented in a study of vaccination and CD4 T cells after COVID-19. The overall study: Overlapping spike peptides of SARS-CoV-2, HCoV-NL63, HCoV-OC43 and HCoV-229E were used, and cells were stimulated with them. Control cultures used a CEFX viral epitope pool, an HIV-1 Nef peptide pool, or no peptide. Regarding the study as a whole: Data came from relatively few convalescent patients and lacked early post-infection timepoints.

Cultured CD4+ T cell DNA was sequenced using the Oncomine TCR Beta short-read assay. Genomic DNA was isolated from cultured CD4+ T cells. TCRdb redid the calling of the PCR reads with MiXCR, one entry per CDR3 protein. The table includes 13,000 or so distinct CDR3 sequences, around 30% detected once. Treatment meaning: approximately 9-day PBMC culture with coronavirus spike peptide pools or control peptides (ViraFEST assay). Details on this clonotype: As yet, its antigen is unknown.

Looked up from germline, CDR1 is SEHNR and CDR2 is FQNEAQ (reference sequence). The J segment lost 9 bases and the V segment lost 2 bases, leaving 7 bases of the junction unmatched. This CDR3 is built from 14 residues. J is TRBJ2-1 and V is TRBV7-9; 7 positions agree with TRBD2. This receptor was identified in a human donor who had recovered from COVID-19. Sequenced: CD4+ T cells from blood, cultured in vitro. This CDR3 is CASSLWGGGFEQFF. CDR3 DNA: TGTGCCAGCAGCTTATGGGGGGGAGGGTTTGAGCAGTTCTTC.